One T cell receptor (beta chain) is described in this entry. The antigen is unknown. This record belongs to a study of blood T cells in healthy people across ages. Broader study findings: When set beside aged donors, long-lived donors presented more naive CD4+ cells and higher diversity.

A second PCR, run for 7 to 11 cycles, used a sample-barcoded 5' primer plus a J-beta primer mix. TCRdb re-analysed the 5' RACE reads in MiXCR, keeping a single row per CDR3 protein. Of 1.8 million or so distinct CDR3 sequences listed, around 40% are singletons. Per the germline V gene, CDR1 is MNHEY and CDR2 is SMNVEV (reference sequence). Trimming took off 0 bases at V and 3 bases at J, with 18 bases between the two ends. This CDR3 is 17 amino acids long. The receptor's source is a human donor in good health. V gene TRBV27 combines with J gene TRBJ2-7, with D maybe TRBD2 (5 bases). The sample taken for sequencing was blood. The CDR3 nucleotides are TGTGCCAGCAGTTTATCCGCCCCAAGGACTTTTAGCTACGAGCAGTACTTC. Its protein product is CASSLSAPRTFSYEQYF.